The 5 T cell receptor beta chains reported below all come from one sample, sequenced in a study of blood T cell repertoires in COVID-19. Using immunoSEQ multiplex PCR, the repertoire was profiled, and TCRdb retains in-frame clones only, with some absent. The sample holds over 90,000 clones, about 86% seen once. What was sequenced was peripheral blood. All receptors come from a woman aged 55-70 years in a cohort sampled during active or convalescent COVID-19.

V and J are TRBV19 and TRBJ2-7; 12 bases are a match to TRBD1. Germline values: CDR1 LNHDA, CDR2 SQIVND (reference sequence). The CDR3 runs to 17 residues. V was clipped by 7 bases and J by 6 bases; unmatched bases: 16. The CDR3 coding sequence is TGTGCCAGTAAGGAGGGACAGGGGGCCCTCCGGGGAGGCGAGCAGTACTTC. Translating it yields CASKEGQGALRGGEQYF.

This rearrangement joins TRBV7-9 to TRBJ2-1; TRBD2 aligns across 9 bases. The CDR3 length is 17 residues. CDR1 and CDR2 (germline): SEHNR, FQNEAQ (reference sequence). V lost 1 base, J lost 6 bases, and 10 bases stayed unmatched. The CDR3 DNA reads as TGTGCCAGCAGCTTAGAGGTTCGCGGGGGGGCCTTCAATGAGCAGTTCTTC. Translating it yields CASSLEVRGGAFNEQFF.

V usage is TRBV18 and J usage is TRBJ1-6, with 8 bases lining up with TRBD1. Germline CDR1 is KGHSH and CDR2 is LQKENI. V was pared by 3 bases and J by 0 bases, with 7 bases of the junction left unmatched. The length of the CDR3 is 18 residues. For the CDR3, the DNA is TGTGCCAGCTCACCGGGACAGGCTGCTAGCTCCTATAATTCACCCCTCCACTTT. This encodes CASSPGQAASSYNSPLHF. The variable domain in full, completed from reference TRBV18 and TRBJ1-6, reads NAGVMQNPRHLVRRRGQEARLRCSPMKGHSHVYWYRQLPEEGLKFMVYLQKENIIDESGMPKERFSAEFPKEGPSILRIQQVVRGDSAAYFCASSPGQAASSYNSPLHFGNGTRLTVT.

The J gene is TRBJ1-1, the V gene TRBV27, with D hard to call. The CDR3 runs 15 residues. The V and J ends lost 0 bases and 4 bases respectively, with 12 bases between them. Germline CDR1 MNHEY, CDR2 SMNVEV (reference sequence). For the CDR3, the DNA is TGTGCCAGCAGTTTATCCACAGTGGTAAGCACTGAAGCTTTCTTT. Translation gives CASSLSTVVSTEAFF.

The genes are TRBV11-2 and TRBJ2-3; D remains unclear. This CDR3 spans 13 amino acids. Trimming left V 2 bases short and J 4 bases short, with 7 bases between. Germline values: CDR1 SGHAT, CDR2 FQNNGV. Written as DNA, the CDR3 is TGTGCCAGCAGCTTAATGGGCCCAGATACGCAGTATTTT. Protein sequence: CASSLMGPDTQYF. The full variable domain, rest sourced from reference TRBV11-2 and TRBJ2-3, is EAGVAQSPRYKIIEKRQSVAFWCNPISGHATLYWYQQILGQGPKLLIQFQNNGVVDDSQLPKDRFSAERLKGVDSTLKIQPAKLEDSAVYLCASSLMGPDTQYFGPGTRLTVL.